A selection of T cell receptor beta chains follows, all from one sample in a study of cytomegalovirus exposure and HLA in healthy donors. The assay was immunoSEQ multiplex PCR, and TCRdb's table has in-frame clones only and misses some. The data contain about 76,000 clones, roughly 73% of them singletons. The sample consisted of PBMCs. The receptors here all came from a middle-aged woman in good health and CMV-seropositive. Both conserved end residues are part of each CDR3. The D gene is left open where the match is weak. The size entry is marked missing in some rows and otherwise reads once, few, many or a size class.

few | . | TRBJ2-7 | TRBV6-7 | TGTGCCAGCAGAACTCCGGAGGACTCCCTTCCCTACGAGCAGTACTTC | CASRTPEDSLPYEQYF
. | TRBD1 | TRBJ2-1 | TRBV6-1 | TGTGCCAGCAGTTCGACAGGGGACTACAATGAGCAGTTCTTC | CASSSTGDYNEQFF
. | TRBD1 | TRBJ2-3 | TRBV7-6 | TGTGCCAGCAGCTTTGTTTCCGGGACAGGGGAATCGGGAGATACGCAGTATTTT | CASSFVSGTGESGDTQYF
. | . | TRBJ1-1 | TRBV29-1 | TGCAGCGTTGAAACAGCCGTTGAAGCTTTCTTT | CSVETAVEAFF
. | . | TRBJ2-3 | TRBV18 | TGTGCCAGCTCACCTAGCACTCGGGTAGATACGCAGTATTTT | CASSPSTRVDTQYF
once | . | TRBJ2-7 | TRBV4-3 | TGCGCCAGCAGCCAAGCTCAGGGATCGCGGGAGCAGTACTTC | CASSQAQGSREQYF
. | . | TRBJ1-2 | TRBV6-1 | TGTGCCACCGGCGGGACGATCAACGTGGATGGCTACACCTTC | CATGGTINVDGYTF
. | TRBD1 | TRBJ2-7 | TRBV19 | TGTGCCAGTAGTTTGATCCGGGACAGGGGCTTCTACGAGCAGTACTTC | CASSLIRDRGFYEQYF
. | . | TRBJ2-5 | TRBV28 | TGTGCCAGCAGTAGCCCGGGATCCCAAGAGACCCAGTACTTC | CASSSPGSQETQYF
. | TRBD2 | TRBJ2-1 | TRBV13 | TGTGCCAGCACCAAAGGGAGTGCGTACGCGGGAGGCCACAATGAGCAGTTCTTC | CASTKGSAYAGGHNEQFF
. | . | TRBJ2-2 | TRBV11-2 | TGTGCCAGCAGCTTGGGGGGGCCAGGGTTCTACACCGGGGAGCTGTTTTTT | CASSLGGPGFYTGELFF
. | . | TRBJ2-5 | TRBV7-9 | TGTGCCAGCAGCCGCGGGACAGAAGAGACCCAGTACTTC | CASSRGTEETQYF
few | . | TRBJ1-5 | TRBV7-6 | TGTGCCAGCAGCCCTGGACTAAATAGCAATCAGCCCCAGCATTTT | CASSPGLNSNQPQHF
once | . | TRBJ2-7 | TRBV4-2 | TGTGCCAGCAGCCAAGGAGGTACCTACGAGCAGTACTTC | CASSQGGTYEQYF
. | TRBD1 | TRBJ1-5 | TRBV18 | TGTGCCAGCTCACCCCGCTCCGGGACAGGCGTCAATCAGCCCCAGCATTTT | CASSPRSGTGVNQPQHF
. | . | TRBJ1-4 | TRBV14 | TGTGCCAGCAGCCCAGGGTCAGGGTTTGCTAATGAAAAACTGTTTTTT | CASSPGSGFANEKLFF
. | . | TRBJ2-1 | TRBV7-2 | TGTGCCAGCAGCTTACAGACAGGAGCCAATGAGCAGTTCTTC | CASSLQTGANEQFF
. | . | TRBJ1-3 | TRBV4-1 | TGCGCCAGCAGCTTAGACGCGGAGATTGGCGGAAACACCATATATTTT | CASSLDAEIGGNTIYF
. | TRBD2 | TRBJ2-4 | TRBV2 | TGTGCCAGCAGTGAATTCGCTAGCGGCGTCGGAGCCAAAAACATTCAGTACTTC | CASSEFASGVGAKNIQYF
. | . | TRBJ1-1 | TRBV7-2 | TGTGCCAGCAGCTCCCCGGTCGGGGTGAGGACTGAAGCTTTCTTT | CASSSPVGVRTEAFF
. | . | TRBJ2-7 | TRBV7-9 | TGTGCCAGCAGCTTAGCGCAGGGAACCTCCTACGAGCAGTACTTC | CASSLAQGTSYEQYF
. | TRBD2 | TRBJ2-3 | TRBV9 | TGTGCCAGCAGCGTGCTAGCGGGGGGAAACACAGATACGCAGTATTTT | CASSVLAGGNTDTQYF
. | TRBD2 | TRBJ2-7 | TRBV23-1 | TGCGCCAGCAGTCAATCCTTGCGGGAGGTGGGCGAGCAGTACTTC | CASSQSLREVGEQYF
once | . | TRBJ2-6 | TRBV27 | TGTGCCAGCAGTTCCCCTCTGGGCCCTGGGGCCAACGTCCTGACTTTC | CASSSPLGPGANVLTF
. | . | TRBJ1-1 | TRBV19 | TGTGCCAGTAGTGCTCAGCCGACAGTGAACACTGAAGCTTTCTTT | CASSAQPTVNTEAFF
. | TRBD1 | TRBJ1-2 | TRBV9 | TGTGCCAGCAGCGTCGACAGGGTCTCCTATGGCTACACCTTC | CASSVDRVSYGYTF
. | TRBD1 | TRBJ1-5 | TRBV7-9 | TGTGCCAGCAGCTGGGACAGTCACAATCAGCCCCAGCATTTT | CASSWDSHNQPQHF
once | TRBD2 | TRBJ2-1 | TRBV4-1 | TGCGCCAGCAGCCAAGAGATAGCGGGGGGGCGAGAGCAGTTCTTC | CASSQEIAGGREQFF
. | TRBD2 | TRBJ2-5 | TRBV28 | TGTGCCAACTGGCCGGGACTAGGAGCGGCGGAGACCCAGTACTTC | CANWPGLGAAETQYF
. | . | TRBJ1-2 | TRBV30 | TGTGCCTGGAGTGTTGATGAGGGACACCTCGCTAACTATGGCTACACCTTC | CAWSVDEGHLANYGYTF
. | TRBD1 | TRBJ2-1 | TRBV6-6 | TGTGCCAGCAGTTCCACGAGACAGGGAGCCAACAATGAGCAGTTCTTC | CASSSTRQGANNEQFF
. | . | TRBJ1-1 | TRBV7-9 | TGTGCCAGCAGCTTTTCAGGCAACACTGAAGCTTTCTTT | CASSFSGNTEAFF
. | TRBD1 | TRBJ1-3 | TRBV7-6 | TGTGCCAGCAGCCGGGACAGCGGAAACACCATATATTTT | CASSRDSGNTIYF
. | TRBD2 | TRBJ2-3 | TRBV6-5 | TGTGCCACCCGGTGGAGCGGGGAGGCAGATACGCAGTATTTT | CATRWSGEADTQYF
. | TRBD1 | TRBJ1-5 | TRBV7-6 | TGTGCCAGCAGCCTAGGACAGGGGCAAAATCAGCCCCAGCATTTT | CASSLGQGQNQPQHF
few | . | TRBJ2-7 | TRBV4-1 | TGCGCCAGCAGCCAAGACTCCGAGCAGTACTTC | CASSQDSEQYF
. | TRBD2 | TRBJ2-1 | TRBV4-3 | TGCGCCAGCAGCCAAGCGGGGACTAGCGTGTTGGATGAGCAGTTCTTC | CASSQAGTSVLDEQFF
few | TRBD2 | TRBJ2-2 | TRBV7-3 | TGTGCCAGCAGTTTAGCCCTAGCGGGAGGGGAGCTGTTTTTT | CASSLALAGGELFF
. | . | TRBJ2-1 | TRBV7-9 | TGTGCTTCAACTCCCCTAGGGGCCTACAATGAGCAGTTCTTC | CASTPLGAYNEQFF
once | TRBD1 | TRBJ2-7 | TRBV5-4 | TGTGCCAGCAGCCGGACAGGGTCCCACGAGCAGTACTTC | CASSRTGSHEQYF
. | TRBD1 | TRBJ2-5 | TRBV18 | TGTGCCAGCTCACCAAGGCAGGGGGATCAAGAGACCCAGTACTTC | CASSPRQGDQETQYF
. | TRBD1 | TRBJ2-1 | TRBV6-1 | TGTGCCAGCAGAAGGACAGGGGAAACGGGTGAGCAGTTCTTC | CASRRTGETGEQFF
. | . | TRBJ2-7 | TRBV5-6 | TGTGCCAGCCGATCGACAGGAACCTACGAGCAGTACTTC | CASRSTGTYEQYF
. | TRBD1 | TRBJ1-3 | TRBV28 | TGTGCCAGCAGTTCGACAGGGACTGGAAACACCATATATTTT | CASSSTGTGNTIYF
many | . | TRBJ2-7 | TRBV6-5 | TGTGCCAGCAGTTACCCGCGAGCCCCCTACGAGCAGTACTTC | CASSYPRAPYEQYF
. | TRBD2 | TRBJ2-7 | TRBV28 | TGTGCCAGCAATGAACTAGCGGGAGGGAGTTACGAGCAGTACTTC | CASNELAGGSYEQYF
. | TRBD2 | TRBJ2-7 | TRBV7-9 | TGTGCCAGCAGCTTAGGGGAGGGATACTACGAGCAGTACTTC | CASSLGEGYYEQYF